The clone carrying this T cell receptor (beta chain) was detected only once. This sample is drawn from a study of blood T cell repertoires in COVID-19. Study background: The United States, Italy and Spain supplied acute and convalescent COVID-19 samples.

J was trimmed by 0 bases and V by 0 bases; bases with no gene match: 1. The CDR3 runs to 15 residues. Germline V gene lookup returns CDR1 SGDLS and CDR2 YYNGEE. Authors' processing steps: Reference gene primers were amplified, and this amplification served to estimate nucleated cell counts. The assay was immunoSEQ multiplex PCR, and TCRdb's table has in-frame clones only and misses some. The V and J calls and clone size come from that table; D and trimming were worked out from the DNA. Seen here are 24,000 or so clones, about nine tenths observed once, and the top ten hold about 20%. The sequenced sample was peripheral blood. This receptor was obtained from a man aged 70-80 years in a cohort sampled during active COVID-19. The chain has TRBV9 and TRBJ2-7; 9 nucleotides line up with TRBD1. The CDR3 loop is CASSVGDRASYEQYF. DNA of the CDR3: TGTGCCAGCAGCGTAGGGGACAGGGCCTCCTACGAGCAGTACTTC.